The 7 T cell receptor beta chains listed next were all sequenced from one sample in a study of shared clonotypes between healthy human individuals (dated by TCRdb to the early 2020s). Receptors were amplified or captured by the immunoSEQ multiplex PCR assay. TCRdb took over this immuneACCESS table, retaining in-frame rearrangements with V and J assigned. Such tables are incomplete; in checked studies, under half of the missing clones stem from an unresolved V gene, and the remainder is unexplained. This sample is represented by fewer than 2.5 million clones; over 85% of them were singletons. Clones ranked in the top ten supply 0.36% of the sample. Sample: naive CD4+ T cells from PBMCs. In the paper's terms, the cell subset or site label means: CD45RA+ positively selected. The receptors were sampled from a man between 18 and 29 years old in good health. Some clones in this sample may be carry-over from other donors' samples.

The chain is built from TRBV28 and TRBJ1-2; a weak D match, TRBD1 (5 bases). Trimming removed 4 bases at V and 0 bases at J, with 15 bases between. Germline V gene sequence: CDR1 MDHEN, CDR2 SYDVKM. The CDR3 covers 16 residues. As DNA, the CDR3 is TGTGCCAGCAGTTCATCCGGGACGATCTCTAACTATGGCTACACCTTC. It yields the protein CASSSSGTISNYGYTF.

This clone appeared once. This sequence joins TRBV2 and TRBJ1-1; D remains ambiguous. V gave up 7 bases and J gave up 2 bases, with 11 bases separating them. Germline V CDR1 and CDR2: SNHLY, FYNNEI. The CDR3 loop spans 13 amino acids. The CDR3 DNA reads TGTGCCAGCATTACGGGAGTTAACACTGAAGCTTTCTTT. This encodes CASITGVNTEAFF.

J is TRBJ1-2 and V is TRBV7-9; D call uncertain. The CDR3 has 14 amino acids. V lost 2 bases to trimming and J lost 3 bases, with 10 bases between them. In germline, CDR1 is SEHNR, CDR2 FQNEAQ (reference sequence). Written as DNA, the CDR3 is TGTGCCAGCAGCTTATACCCAGAAGACTATGGCTACACCTTC. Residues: CASSLYPEDYGYTF.

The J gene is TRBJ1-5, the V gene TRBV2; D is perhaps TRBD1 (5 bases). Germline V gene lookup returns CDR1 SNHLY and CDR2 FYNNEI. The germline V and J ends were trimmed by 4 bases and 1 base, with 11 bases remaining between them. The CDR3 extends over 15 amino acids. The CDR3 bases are TGTGCCAGCAGTGGAGGAGGGGTAAGCAATCAGCCCCAGCATTTT. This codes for CASSGGGVSNQPQHF.

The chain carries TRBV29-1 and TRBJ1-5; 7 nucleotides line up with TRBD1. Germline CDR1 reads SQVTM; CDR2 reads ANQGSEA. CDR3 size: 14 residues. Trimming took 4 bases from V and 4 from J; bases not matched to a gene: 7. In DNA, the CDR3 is TGCAGCGTTGGAGGGACAGAGCCGAATCAGCCCCAGCATTTT. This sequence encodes CSVGGTEPNQPQHF.

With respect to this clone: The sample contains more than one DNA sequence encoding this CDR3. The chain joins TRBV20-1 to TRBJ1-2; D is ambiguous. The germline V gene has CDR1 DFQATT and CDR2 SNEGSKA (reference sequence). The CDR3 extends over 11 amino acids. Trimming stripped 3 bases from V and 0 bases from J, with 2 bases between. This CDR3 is CSARANYGYTF. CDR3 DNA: TGCAGTGCTAGGGCTAACTATGGCTACACCTTC.

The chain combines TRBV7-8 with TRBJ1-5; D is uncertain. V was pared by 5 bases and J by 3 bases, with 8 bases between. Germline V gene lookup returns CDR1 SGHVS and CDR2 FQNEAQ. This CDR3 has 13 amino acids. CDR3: CASSLQINQPQHF. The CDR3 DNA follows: TGTGCCAGCAGCCTCCAAATCAATCAGCCCCAGCATTTT.